A single T cell receptor (beta chain) is shown here with its context. As yet, its antigen is unknown. The approximately 120-subject validation cohort, separate from the approximately 640-subject first cohort, included the donors. This sample was taken from a study of cytomegalovirus exposure and HLA in healthy donors. Overall study: The same platform as the approximately 640 first-cohort repertoires was used for the 110 or so validation repertoires, a later analysis reported. Findings and limits, study-wide: Cytomegalovirus-associated status was assigned to 164 TCR beta chains.

Measured with immunoSEQ multiplex PCR; TCRdb has only the in-frame clones, and not every one. Of about 140,000 clones in the sample, approximately 87% were seen once. The sequencing sample was made of PBMCs. The source of this sequence is a man aged 18 to 29 in good health and CMV-seronegative.

DNA for the CDR3: TGTGCCAGCAGCCGACTAGCGGGCGCTATAGAGACCCAGTACTTC. Translating gives CASSRLAGAIETQYF. This chain joins TRBV7-2 and TRBJ2-5, with TRBD2 identical over 10 bases. Germline CDR1 reads SGHTA; CDR2 reads FQGNSA. This CDR3 comprises 15 residues. The trim removed 5 bases at V and 4 bases at J, leaving 7 bases unmatched.